The entry below gives a single T cell receptor beta chain sequence along with its context. What it binds is unknown. The data are from a study of cytotoxic CD8 clonotypes in ibrutinib-treated CLL. Study-wide points: Baseline levels were approached again at progression, after clonality had risen at ibrutinib response.

V gave up 0 bases and J gave up 2 bases, with 14 bases separating them. Germline V lookup: CDR1 KGHSH, CDR2 LQKENI. The CDR3 length is 17 residues. Clones were read by immunoSEQ multiplex PCR, and TCRdb kept only the in-frame ones, dropping some. This table has roughly 70,000 clones, more than 70% appearing once. The chain carries TRBV18 and TRBJ2-1; no clear D gene. The TCR was taken from a human donor with chronic lymphocytic leukemia. The specimen was PBMCs, collected at disease progression, from a patient treated with ibrutinib. The CDR3 bases are TGTGCCAGCTCACCACCGTCTCGCGGACGAGCCTACAATGAGCAGTTCTTC. Its protein product is CASSPPSRGRAYNEQFF.